This T cell receptor beta chain emerged from a study of fetal regulatory T cell absence and autoimmunity. Germline CDR1 SNHLY, CDR2 FYNNEI. This CDR3 has 14 residues. Trimming removed 10 bases from V and 9 bases from J; junction bases left unmatched: 10. The repertoire was sequenced with immunoSEQ multiplex PCR; TCRdb's copy has only in-frame clones and lacks some. The table records about 46,000 clones, around 83% of them present only once. Of note for this clone: Its antigen remains unidentified.

Study outcomes and limitations: TRB gene family usage was broadly similar in cord blood and pancreas.

V usage is TRBV2 and J usage is TRBJ2-1; TRBD2 agrees at 12 bases. The sequencing sample was made of cord blood. The source is a newborn boy with IPEX syndrome. CDR3 region: CATLTSGGPSEQFF. Here the CDR3 DNA reads TGTGCCACCCTAACTAGCGGGGGGCCCAGTGAGCAGTTCTTC.